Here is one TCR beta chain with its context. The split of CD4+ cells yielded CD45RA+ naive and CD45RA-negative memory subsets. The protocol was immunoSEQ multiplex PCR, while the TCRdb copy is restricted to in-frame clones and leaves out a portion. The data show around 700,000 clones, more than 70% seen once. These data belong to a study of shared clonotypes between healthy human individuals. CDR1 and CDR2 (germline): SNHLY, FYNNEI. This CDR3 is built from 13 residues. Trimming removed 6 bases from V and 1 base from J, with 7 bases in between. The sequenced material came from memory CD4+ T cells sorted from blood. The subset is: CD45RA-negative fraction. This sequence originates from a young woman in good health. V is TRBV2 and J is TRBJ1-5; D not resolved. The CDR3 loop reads CASRVGSNQPQHF. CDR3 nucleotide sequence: TGTGCCAGCAGGGTGGGGAGCAATCAGCCCCAGCATTTT.